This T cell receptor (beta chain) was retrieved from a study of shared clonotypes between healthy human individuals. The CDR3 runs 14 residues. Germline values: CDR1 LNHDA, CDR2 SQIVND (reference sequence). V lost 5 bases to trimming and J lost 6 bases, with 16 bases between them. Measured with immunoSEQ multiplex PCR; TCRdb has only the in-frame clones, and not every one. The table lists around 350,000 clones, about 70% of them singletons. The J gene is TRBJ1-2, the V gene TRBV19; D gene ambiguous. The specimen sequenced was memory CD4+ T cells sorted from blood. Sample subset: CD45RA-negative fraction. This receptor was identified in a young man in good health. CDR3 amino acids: CASSGTRELDGYTF. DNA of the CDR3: TGTGCCAGTAGTGGCACCCGGGAACTTGATGGCTACACCTTC.